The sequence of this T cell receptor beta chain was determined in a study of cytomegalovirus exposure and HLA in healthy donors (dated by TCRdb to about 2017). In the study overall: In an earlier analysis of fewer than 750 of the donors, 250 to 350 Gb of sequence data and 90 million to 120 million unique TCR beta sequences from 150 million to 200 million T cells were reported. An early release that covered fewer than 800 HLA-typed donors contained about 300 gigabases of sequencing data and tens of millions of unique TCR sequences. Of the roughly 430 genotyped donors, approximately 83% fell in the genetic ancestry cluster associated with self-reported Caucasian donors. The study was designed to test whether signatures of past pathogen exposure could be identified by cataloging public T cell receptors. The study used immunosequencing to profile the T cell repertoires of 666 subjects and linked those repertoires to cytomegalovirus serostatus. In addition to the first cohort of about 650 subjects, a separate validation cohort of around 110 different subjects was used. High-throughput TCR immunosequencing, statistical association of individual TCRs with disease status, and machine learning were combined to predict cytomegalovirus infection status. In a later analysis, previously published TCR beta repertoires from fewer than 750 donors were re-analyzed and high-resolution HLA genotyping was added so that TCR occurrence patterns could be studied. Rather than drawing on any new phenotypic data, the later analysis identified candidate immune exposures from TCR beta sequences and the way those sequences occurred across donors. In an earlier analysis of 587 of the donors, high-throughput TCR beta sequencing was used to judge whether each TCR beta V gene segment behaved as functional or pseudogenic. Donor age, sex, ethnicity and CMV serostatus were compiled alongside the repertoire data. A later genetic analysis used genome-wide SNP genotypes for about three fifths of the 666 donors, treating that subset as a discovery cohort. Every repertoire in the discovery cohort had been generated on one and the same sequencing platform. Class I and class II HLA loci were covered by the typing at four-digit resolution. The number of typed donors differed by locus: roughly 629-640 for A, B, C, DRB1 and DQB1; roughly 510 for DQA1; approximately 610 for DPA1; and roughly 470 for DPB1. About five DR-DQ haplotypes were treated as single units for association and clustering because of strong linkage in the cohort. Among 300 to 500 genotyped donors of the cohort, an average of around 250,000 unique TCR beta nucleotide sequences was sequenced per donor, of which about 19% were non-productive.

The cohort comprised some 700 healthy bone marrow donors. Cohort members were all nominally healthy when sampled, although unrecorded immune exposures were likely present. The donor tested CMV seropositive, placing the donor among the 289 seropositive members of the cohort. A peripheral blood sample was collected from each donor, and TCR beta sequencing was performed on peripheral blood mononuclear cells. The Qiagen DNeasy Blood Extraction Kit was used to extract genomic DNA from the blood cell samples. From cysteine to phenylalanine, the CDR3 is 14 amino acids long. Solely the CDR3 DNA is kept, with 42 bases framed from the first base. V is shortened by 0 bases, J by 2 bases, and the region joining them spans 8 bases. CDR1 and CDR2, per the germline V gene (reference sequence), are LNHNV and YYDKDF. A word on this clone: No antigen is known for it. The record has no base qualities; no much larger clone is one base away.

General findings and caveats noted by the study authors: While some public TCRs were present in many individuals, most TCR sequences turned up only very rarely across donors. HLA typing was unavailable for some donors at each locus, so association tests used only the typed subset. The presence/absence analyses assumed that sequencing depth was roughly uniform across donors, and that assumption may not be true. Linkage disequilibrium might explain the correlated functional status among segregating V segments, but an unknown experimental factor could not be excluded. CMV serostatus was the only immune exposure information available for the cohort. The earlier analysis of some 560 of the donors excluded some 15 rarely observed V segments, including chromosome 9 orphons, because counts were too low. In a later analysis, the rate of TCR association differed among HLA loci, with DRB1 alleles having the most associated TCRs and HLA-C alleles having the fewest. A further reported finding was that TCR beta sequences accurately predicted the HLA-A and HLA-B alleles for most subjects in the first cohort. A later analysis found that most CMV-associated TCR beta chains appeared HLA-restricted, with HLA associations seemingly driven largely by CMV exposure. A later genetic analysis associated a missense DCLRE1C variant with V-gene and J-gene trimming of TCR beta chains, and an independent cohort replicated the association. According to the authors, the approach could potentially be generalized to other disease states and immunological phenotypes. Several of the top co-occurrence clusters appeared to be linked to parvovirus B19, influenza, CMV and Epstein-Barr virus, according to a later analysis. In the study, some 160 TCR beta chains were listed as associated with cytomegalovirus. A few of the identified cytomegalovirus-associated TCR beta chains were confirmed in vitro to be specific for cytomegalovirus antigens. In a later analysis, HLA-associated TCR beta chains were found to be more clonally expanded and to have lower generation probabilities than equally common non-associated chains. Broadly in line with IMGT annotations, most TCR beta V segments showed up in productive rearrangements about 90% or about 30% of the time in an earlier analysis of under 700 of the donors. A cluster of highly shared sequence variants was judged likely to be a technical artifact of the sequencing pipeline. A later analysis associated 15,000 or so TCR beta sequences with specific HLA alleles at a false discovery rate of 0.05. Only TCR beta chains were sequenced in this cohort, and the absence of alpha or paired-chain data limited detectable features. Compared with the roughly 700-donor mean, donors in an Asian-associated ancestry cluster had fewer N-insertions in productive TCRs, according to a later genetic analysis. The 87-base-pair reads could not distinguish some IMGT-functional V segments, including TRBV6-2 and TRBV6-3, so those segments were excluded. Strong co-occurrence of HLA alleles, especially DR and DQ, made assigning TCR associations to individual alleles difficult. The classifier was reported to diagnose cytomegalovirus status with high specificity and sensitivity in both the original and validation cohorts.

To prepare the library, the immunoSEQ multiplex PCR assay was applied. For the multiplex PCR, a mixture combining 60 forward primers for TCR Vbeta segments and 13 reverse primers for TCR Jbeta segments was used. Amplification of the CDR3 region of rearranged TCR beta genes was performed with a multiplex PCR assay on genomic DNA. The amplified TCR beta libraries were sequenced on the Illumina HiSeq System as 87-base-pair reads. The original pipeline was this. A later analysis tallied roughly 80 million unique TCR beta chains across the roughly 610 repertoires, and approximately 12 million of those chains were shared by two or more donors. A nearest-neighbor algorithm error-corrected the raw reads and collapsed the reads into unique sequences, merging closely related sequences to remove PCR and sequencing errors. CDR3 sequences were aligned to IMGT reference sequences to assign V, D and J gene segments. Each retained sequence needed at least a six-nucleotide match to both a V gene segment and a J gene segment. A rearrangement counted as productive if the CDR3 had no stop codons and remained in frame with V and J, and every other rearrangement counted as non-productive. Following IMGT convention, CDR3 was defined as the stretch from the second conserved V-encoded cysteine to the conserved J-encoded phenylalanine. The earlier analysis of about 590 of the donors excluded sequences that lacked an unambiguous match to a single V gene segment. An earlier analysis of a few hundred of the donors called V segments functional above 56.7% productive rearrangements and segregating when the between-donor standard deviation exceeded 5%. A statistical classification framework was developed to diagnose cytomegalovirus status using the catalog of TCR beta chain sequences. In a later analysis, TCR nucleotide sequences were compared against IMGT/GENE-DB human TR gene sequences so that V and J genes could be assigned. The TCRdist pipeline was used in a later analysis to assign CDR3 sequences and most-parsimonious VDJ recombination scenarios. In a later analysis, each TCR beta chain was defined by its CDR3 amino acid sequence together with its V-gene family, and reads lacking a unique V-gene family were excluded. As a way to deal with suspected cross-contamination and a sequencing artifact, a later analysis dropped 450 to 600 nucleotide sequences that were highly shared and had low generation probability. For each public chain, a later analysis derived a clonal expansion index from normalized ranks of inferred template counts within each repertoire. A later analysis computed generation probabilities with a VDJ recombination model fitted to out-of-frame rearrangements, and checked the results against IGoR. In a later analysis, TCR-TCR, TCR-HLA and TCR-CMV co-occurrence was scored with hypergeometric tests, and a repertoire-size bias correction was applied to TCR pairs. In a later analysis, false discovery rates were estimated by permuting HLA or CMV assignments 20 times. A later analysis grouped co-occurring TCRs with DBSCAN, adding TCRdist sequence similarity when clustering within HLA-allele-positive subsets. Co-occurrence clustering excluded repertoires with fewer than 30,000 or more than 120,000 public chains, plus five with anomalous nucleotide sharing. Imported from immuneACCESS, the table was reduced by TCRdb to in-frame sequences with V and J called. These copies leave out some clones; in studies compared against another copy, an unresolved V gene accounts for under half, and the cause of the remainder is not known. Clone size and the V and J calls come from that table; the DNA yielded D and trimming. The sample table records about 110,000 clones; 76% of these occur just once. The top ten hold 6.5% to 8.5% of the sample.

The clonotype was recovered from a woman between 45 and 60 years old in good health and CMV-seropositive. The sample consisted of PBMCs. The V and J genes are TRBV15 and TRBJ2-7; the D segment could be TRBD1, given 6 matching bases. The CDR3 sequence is CATSRDGGPYEQYF. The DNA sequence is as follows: TGTGCCACCAGCAGAGATGGGGGCCCCTACGAGCAGTACTTC.